Included here is one T cell receptor (beta chain) sequence, with context. The sample is drawn from a study of OX40 agonist ivuxolimab in advanced cancers. Germline CDR1 and CDR2: SEHNR and FQNEAQ (reference sequence). The V gene lost 1 base and the J gene lost 5 bases, with 11 bases spanning the gap. CDR3 length equals 15 residues. Autoimmune disease history or systemic immunosuppression barred patients. Samples were taken at baseline and on day 1 of cycles 4 and 7. Clones were read by immunoSEQ multiplex PCR, and TCRdb kept only the in-frame ones, dropping some. This table has 82,000 or so clones, 80% to 95% appearing once.

The chain recombines TRBV7-9 with TRBJ1-4; D is perhaps TRBD1 (5 bases). The sample consisted of CD4+ or CD8+ T cells sorted from blood, taken in a trial of the OX40 agonist ivuxolimab. This sequence was found in an adult with an advanced solid tumor such as melanoma, head and neck, liver or kidney cancer. CDR3 in DNA: TGTGCCAGCAGCTTAGGCCCAGGGCCCAATGAAAAACTGTTTTTT. Translating gives CASSLGPGPNEKLFF.